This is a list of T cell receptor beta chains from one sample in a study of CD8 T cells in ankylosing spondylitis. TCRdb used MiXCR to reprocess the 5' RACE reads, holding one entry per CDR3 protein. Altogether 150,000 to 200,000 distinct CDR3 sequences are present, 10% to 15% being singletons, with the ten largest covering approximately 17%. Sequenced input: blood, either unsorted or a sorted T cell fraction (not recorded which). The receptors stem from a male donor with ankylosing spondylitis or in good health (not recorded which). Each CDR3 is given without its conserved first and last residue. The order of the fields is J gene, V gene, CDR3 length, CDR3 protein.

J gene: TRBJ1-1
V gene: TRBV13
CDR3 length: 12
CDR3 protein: ASSLVIQGPEAF

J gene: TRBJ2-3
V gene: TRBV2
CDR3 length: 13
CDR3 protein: ASSETPGGTDTQY

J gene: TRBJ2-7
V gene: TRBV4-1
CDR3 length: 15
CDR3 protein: ASSPGTGYIRSYEQY

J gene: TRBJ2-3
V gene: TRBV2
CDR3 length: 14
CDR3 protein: AILRPGTSGTDTQY

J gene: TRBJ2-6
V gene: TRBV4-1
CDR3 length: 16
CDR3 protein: ASSQGGQASSGANVLT

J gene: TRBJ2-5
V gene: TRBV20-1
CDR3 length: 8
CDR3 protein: SASQETQY

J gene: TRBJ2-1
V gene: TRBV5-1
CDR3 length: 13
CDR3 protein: ASSLEADVYNEQF

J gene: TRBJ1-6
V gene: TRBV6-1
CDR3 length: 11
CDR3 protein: ASTSTLGSPLH

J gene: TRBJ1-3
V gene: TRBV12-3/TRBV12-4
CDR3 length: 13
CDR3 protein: ASSYGQSSGNTIY

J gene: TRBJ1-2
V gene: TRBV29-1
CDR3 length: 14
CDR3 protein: SVEEATGDLRDGYT

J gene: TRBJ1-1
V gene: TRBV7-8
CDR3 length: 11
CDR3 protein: ASSFFGDTEAF

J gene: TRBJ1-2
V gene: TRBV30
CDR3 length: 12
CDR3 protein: AWSVGTALYGYT

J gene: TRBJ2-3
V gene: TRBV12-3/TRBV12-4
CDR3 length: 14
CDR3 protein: ASTAEEGDLPDTQY

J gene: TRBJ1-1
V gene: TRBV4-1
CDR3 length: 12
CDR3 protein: ASSQAYGYTEAF

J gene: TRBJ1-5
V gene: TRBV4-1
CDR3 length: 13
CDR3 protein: ASSQFVKGDQPQH

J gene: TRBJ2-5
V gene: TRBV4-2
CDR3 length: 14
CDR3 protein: ASSQEQAGSEETQY

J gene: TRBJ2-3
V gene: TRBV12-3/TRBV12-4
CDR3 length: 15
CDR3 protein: ASSFVAGGPQTDTQY

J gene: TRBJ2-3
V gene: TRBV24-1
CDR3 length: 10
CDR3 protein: ATSDSAHTQY

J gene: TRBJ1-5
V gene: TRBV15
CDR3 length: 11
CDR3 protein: ATSDRGNQPQH

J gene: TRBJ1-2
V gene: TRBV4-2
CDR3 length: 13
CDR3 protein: ASSPEDSANYGYT

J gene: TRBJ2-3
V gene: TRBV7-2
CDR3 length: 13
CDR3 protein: ASRGGGASTDTQY

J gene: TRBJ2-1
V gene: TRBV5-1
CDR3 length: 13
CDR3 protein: ASSFGTTNDNEQF

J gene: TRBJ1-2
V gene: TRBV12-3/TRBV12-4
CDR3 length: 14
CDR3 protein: ASSLGTGQTNYGYT

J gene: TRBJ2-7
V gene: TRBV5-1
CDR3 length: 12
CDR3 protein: ASSLADTAYEQY

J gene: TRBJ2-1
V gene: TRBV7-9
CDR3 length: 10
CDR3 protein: ASSWGPDEQF

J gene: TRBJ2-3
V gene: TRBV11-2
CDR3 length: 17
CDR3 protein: ASSFSTGGSPWAGDTQY

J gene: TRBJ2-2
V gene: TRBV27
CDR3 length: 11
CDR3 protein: ASSIGGSGELF

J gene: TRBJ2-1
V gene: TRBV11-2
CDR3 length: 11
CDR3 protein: ASSSAISNEQF

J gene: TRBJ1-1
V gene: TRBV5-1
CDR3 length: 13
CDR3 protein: ASSPKQVWNTEAF

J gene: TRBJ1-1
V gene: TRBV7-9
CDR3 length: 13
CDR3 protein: ASSLIGVMNTEAF

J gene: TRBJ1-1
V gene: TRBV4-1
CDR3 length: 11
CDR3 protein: ASSQGRRTEAF

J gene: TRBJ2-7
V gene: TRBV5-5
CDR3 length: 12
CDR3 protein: ASSLVPNSYEQY

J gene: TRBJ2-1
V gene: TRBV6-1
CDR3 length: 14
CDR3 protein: ASRLLGTSGRNEQF

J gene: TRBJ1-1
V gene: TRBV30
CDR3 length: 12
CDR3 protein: AWTRYTMNTEAF

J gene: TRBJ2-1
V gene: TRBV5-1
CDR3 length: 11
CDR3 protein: ASSFTGYNEQF

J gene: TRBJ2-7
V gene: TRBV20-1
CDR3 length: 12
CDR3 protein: SAGSPRATYEQY

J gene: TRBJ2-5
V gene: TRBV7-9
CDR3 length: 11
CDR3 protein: AIGTGGRETQY

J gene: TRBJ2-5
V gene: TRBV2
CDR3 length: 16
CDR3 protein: ASEPPPGGTNLQETQY

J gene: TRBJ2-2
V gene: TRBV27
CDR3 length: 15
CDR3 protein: ASALDIGVTNTGELF

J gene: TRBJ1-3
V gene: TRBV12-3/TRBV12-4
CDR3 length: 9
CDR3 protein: ASLWGNTIY

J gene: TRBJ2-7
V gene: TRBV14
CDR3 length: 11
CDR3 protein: ASSQDGYPEQY

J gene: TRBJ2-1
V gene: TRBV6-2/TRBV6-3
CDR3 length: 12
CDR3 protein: ASSYGTSGNEQF

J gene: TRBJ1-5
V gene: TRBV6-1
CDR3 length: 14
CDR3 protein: ASSHGTASGNQPQH

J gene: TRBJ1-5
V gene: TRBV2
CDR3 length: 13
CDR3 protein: ASSVEWEGNQPQH

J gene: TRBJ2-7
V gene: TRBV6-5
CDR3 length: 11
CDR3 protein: ASSWRGDYEQY